The next 9 T cell receptor beta chains were all read from a single sample in a study of blood T cell repertoires in COVID-19. The assay was immunoSEQ multiplex PCR, and TCRdb's table has in-frame clones only and misses some. The top ten hold 0.95% to 1.5% of the sample, which has a few hundred thousand clones, around 89% seen once. Sequenced sample: peripheral blood. Source of these receptors: a man in his forties or fifties with acute or convalescent COVID-19.

This clone has a handful of counts. This chain links TRBV3-1 (or the pseudogene TRBV3-2) with TRBJ2-3, with TRBD2 matching over 9 bases. J gave up 1 base and V 5 bases, and 4 bases lay outside the gene matches. CDR3 size: 15 residues. Germline values: CDR1 LGHDT, CDR2 YNNKEL (reference sequence). In DNA, the CDR3 is TGTGCCAGCAGCTTTAGCGGGAGCGGCACAGATACGCAGTATTTT. This gives the protein CASSFSGSGTDTQYF.

This chain joins TRBV7-8 and TRBJ1-2; D remains ambiguous. The V and J ends lost 2 bases and 6 bases respectively, with 7 bases between them. This CDR3 contains 12 residues. Germline values: CDR1 SGHVS, CDR2 FQNEAQ. In nucleotides, the CDR3 is TGTGCCAGCAGCTTATCGTCAGATGGCTACACCTTC. Its translation is CASSLSSDGYTF.

This clone appeared a few times. The chain is built from TRBV2 and TRBJ2-7, with unresolved D. V lost 4 bases and J lost 3, with 4 bases in between. CDR1 is SNHLY and CDR2 is FYNNEI in the germline V gene. CDR3 size: 11 residues. The CDR3 DNA reads TGTGCCAGCAGTGTTCGCTACGAGCAGTACTTC. Translating gives CASSVRYEQYF.

The genes are TRBV18 and TRBJ1-1, with D perhaps matching TRBD1 (6 bases). The germline V gene has CDR1 KGHSH and CDR2 LQKENI. V was pared by 2 bases and J by 4 bases, with 11 bases between. The CDR3 extends over 14 amino acids. The CDR3 here is CASSPAGAITEAFF. CDR3 DNA: TGTGCCAGCTCACCAGCGGGGGCCATCACTGAAGCTTTCTTT.

This chain uses TRBV27 with TRBJ2-5; D ambiguous. V shed 0 bases and J shed 0 bases, with 8 bases lying between them. Germline CDR1 and CDR2: MNHEY and SMNVEV (reference sequence). The CDR3 runs 15 residues. The DNA of the CDR3 is TGTGCCAGCAGTTTATCCGTTACGGACCAAGAGACCCAGTACTTC. This gives the protein CASSLSVTDQETQYF.

The genes are TRBV5-5 and TRBJ1-1; D remains unclear. The V and J ends lost 1 base and 6 bases respectively, with 10 bases between them. Germline assignment: CDR1 SGHKS and CDR2 YYEKEE (reference sequence). CDR3 length: 13 amino acids. The CDR3 sequence: CASSLRVGAEAFF. CDR3 DNA sequence: TGTGCCAGCAGCTTGAGAGTCGGAGCTGAAGCTTTCTTT.

The chain is built from TRBV28 and TRBJ2-5; 9 bases are a match to TRBD1. This CDR3 has 15 residues. The V gene end was trimmed by 6 bases and the J gene end by 0 bases; junction bases not matched to a gene: 5. Looked up from germline, CDR1 is MDHEN and CDR2 is SYDVKM. The CDR3 loop reads CASRLRDRDQETQYF. The CDR3 region has the DNA TGTGCCAGCAGGCTCCGGGACAGGGACCAAGAGACCCAGTACTTC.

As regards this clone: This specimen includes other DNA sequences encoding the same CDR3. The rearrangement uses TRBV30 and TRBJ2-2; TRBD1 matches at 8 bases. Germline trimming cut 3 bases from V and 1 base from J; bases unmatched to any gene: 4. CDR1 and CDR2 from the germline V gene are GTSNPN and SVGIG (reference sequence). The length of the CDR3 is 15 residues. CDR3: CAWSRGLGNTGELFF. CDR3 DNA sequence: TGTGCCTGGAGCAGGGGGCTGGGGAACACCGGGGAGCTGTTTTTT.

The chain links TRBV12-3 or TRBV12-4 to TRBJ1-2; no clear D. Trimming took 5 bases from V and 0 from J, leaving 7 bases between them. There are 13 residues in the CDR3. The CDR3 is CASSLTPNYGYTF. DNA for the CDR3: TGTGCCAGCAGTCTCACACCTAACTATGGCTACACCTTC.